Sequencing of this T cell receptor (beta chain) was carried out in a study of blood T cell repertoires in COVID-19. Study context: The United States, Italy and Spain were the sources of the acute and convalescent COVID-19 samples. Nucleic acid was either cDNA or gDNA, and it came from T cells, B-cell-depleted T cells, or PBMCs.

Germline lookup yields CDR1 LNHDA and CDR2 SQIVND (reference sequence). This CDR3 has 15 residues. V was clipped by 7 bases and J by 5 bases, with 20 bases between them. As originally analysed: Amplification of reference gene primers was used by the study to estimate nucleated cell counts. The assay was immunoSEQ multiplex PCR, and TCRdb's table has in-frame clones only and misses some. V and J calls and clone size are copied from that table; D and trimming were computed from the DNA. Found here are about 82,000 clones, approximately 86% of them singletons; the top ten hold 15% to 20%. This clone was counted once.

This TCR was recovered from an elderly man with active or convalescent COVID-19. Material for sequencing was peripheral blood. This rearrangement joins TRBV19 to TRBJ2-5; weak D call: TRBD1 (6 bases). The CDR3 region has the DNA TGTGCCAGTACCGCCGACAGGCGGATTGGGGAGACCCAGTACTTC. It specifies CASTADRRIGETQYF. The full variable domain, with the rest looked up from reference TRBV19 and TRBJ2-5, is DGGITQSPKYLFRKEGQNVTLSCEQNLNHDAMYWYRQDPGQGLRLIYYSQIVNDFQKGDIAEGYSVSREKKESFPLTVTSAQKNPTAFYLCASTADRRIGETQYFGPGTRLLVL.